Listed below are T cell receptor beta chains from one sample, sequenced in a study of OX40 agonist ivuxolimab in advanced cancers. The assay was immunoSEQ multiplex PCR, and TCRdb's table has in-frame clones only and misses some. The sample lists about 37,000 clones, approximately 80% seen once, with around a fifth in the top ten. This specimen was CD4+ or CD8+ T cells sorted from blood, taken in a trial of the OX40 agonist ivuxolimab. These receptors were obtained from an adult with an advanced solid tumor such as melanoma, head and neck, liver or kidney cancer. Each CDR3 is given with its conserved first and last residue. The D gene is left open where the match is weak. A clone size is listed for some rows: how often the clone was seen (once, few, many), or a class if it is expanded.

J: TRBJ2-1
V: TRBV6-1
size: NA
D: NA
CDR3: CASSEEDGSGNEQFF
DNA: TGTGCCAGCAGTGAAGAAGACGGGAGTGGGAATGAGCAGTTCTTC

J: TRBJ2-1
V: TRBV4-2
size: many
D: TRBD2
CDR3: CASSQEAGGRYNEQFF
DNA: TGTGCCAGCAGCCAAGAAGCGGGGGGGCGCTACAATGAGCAGTTCTTC

J: TRBJ2-7
V: TRBV25-1
size: NA
D: NA
CDR3: CASSDSGTYEQYF
DNA: TGTGCCAGCAGTGATAGCGGAACCTACGAGCAGTACTTC

J: TRBJ2-7
V: TRBV19
size: once
D: NA
CDR3: CATKDGHPTSYEQYF
DNA: TGTGCCACTAAAGACGGACATCCTACCTCCTACGAGCAGTACTTC

J: TRBJ2-1
V: TRBV4-3
size: NA
D: NA
CDR3: CASSPGATYNEQFF
DNA: TGCGCCAGCAGCCCGGGGGCCACTTACAATGAGCAGTTCTTC

J: TRBJ2-5
V: TRBV10-3
size: once
D: NA
CDR3: CAISESDRPQETQYF
DNA: TGTGCCATCAGTGAATCAGACAGGCCTCAAGAGACCCAGTACTTC

J: TRBJ1-4
V: TRBV7-3
size: NA
D: NA
CDR3: CASSLPAVALATNEKLFF
DNA: TGTGCCAGCAGCTTACCAGCAGTGGCCCTTGCAACTAATGAAAAACTGTTTTTT

J: TRBJ1-1
V: TRBV7-8
size: NA
D: NA
CDR3: CASTGQINTEAFF
DNA: TGTGCCAGCACCGGACAGATAAACACTGAAGCTTTCTTT

J: TRBJ2-1
V: TRBV7-9
size: few
D: NA
CDR3: CASSSPARDTSYNEQFF
DNA: TGTGCCAGCAGCTCCCCAGCCCGGGACACCTCCTACAATGAGCAGTTCTTC

J: TRBJ1-1
V: TRBV9
size: NA
D: NA
CDR3: CASSVGGYTEAFF
DNA: TGTGCCAGCAGCGTAGGAGGGTACACTGAAGCTTTCTTT

J: TRBJ1-1
V: TRBV7-9
size: NA
D: NA
CDR3: CASSPPYRGHTEAFF
DNA: TGTGCCAGCAGCCCGCCCTACCGTGGCCACACTGAAGCTTTCTTT